The next 28 T cell receptor beta chains were all read from a single sample in a study of control samples from healthy donors and cancer patients. Profiled with immunoSEQ multiplex PCR; TCRdb holds only in-frame clones, not every one. The data hold about 100,000 clones, with 85% to 90% observed a single time. The sequencing sample was made of blood. The receptor set was obtained from a man aged 25-45 years in good health.

This chain connects TRBV11-3 to TRBJ2-7; 8 nucleotides line up with TRBD1. This CDR3 is built from 19 residues. V shed 0 bases and J 6 bases; nucleotides not matched to a gene: 19. Per the germline V gene, CDR1 is SGHNT and CDR2 is YENEEA. The CDR3 DNA sequence: TGTGCCAGCAGCTTAGACACCTTTGGTGGCAGGGGGCCCCGGGCCGAGCAGTACTTC. It translates to CASSLDTFGGRGPRAEQYF. The whole variable domain, remainder taken from reference TRBV11-3 and TRBJ2-7, is EAGVVQSPRYKIIEKKQPVAFWCNPISGHNTLYWYLQNLGQGPELLIRYENEEAVDDSQLPKDRFSAERLKGVDSTLKIQPAELGDSAVYLCASSLDTFGGRGPRAEQYFGPGTRLTVT.

This clone was seen a single time. The chain carries TRBV15 and TRBJ2-5; 7 bases are a match to TRBD2. This CDR3 is built from 16 residues. Germline-derived CDR1 and CDR2 are LNHNV and YYDKDF (reference sequence). V gave up 1 base and J gave up 2 bases; unmatched junction bases: 7. As DNA, the CDR3 is TGTGCCACCAGCAGAGCAGCTAGCGGTTCTCAAGAGACCCAGTACTTC. This encodes CATSRAASGSQETQYF. The entire variable domain, with the rest obtained from reference TRBV15 and TRBJ2-5, is as follows: DAMVIQNPRYQVTQFGKPVTLSCSQTLNHNVMYWYQQKSSQAPKLLFHYYDKDFNNEADTPDNFQSRRPNTSFCFLDIRSPGLGDTAMYLCATSRAASGSQETQYFGPGTRLLVL.

The rearrangement uses TRBV19 and TRBJ1-5; weak D call: TRBD1 (6 bases). In germline, CDR1 is LNHDA, CDR2 SQIVND (reference sequence). CDR3 length: 15 amino acids. V lost 1 base and J 5 bases, leaving 12 bases between the germline ends. The CDR3 DNA reads as TGTGCCAGTAGTATAGCGAGGGGGGGACATCAGCCCCAGCATTTT. It specifies CASSIARGGHQPQHF.

The V and J genes are TRBV5-1 and TRBJ2-5; D gene uncertain. The CDR3 sequence is 14 residues long. V was trimmed by 0 bases and J by 1 base, leaving 7 bases between them. The germline V gene has CDR1 SGHRS and CDR2 YFSETQ. DNA of the CDR3: TGCGCCAGCAGCTTGGCGGCAGGCCAAGAGACCCAGTACTTC. It is translated as CASSLAAGQETQYF.

The rearrangement links TRBV7-6 to TRBJ2-2; TRBD2 is a possible D gene (6 bases). From germline, CDR1 is SGHVS and CDR2 FNYEAQ. The CDR3 totals 15 residues. Trimming removed 1 base at V and 4 bases at J, with 10 bases between. This chain's CDR3 is CASSLGGGRTGELFF. The CDR3 nucleotides read TGTGCCAGCAGCTTAGGGGGAGGCCGCACCGGGGAGCTGTTTTTT.

V gene TRBV2 combines with J gene TRBJ1-6, with a tentative D call TRBD1 (6 bases). Germline assignment: CDR1 SNHLY and CDR2 FYNNEI. CDR3 size: 16 residues. Between the trimmed V and J ends, which lost 6 bases and 13 bases, there was a span of 25 bases. Here the CDR3 reads CASRSPGGRGKSPLHF. The CDR3 DNA is TGTGCCAGCAGATCCCCCGGGGGCAGGGGAAAGAGCCCCCTCCACTTT.

The chain links TRBV27 to TRBJ1-2, with TRBD1 identical over 7 bases. The CDR3 covers 15 residues. The germline gives CDR1 MNHEY, CDR2 SMNVEV (reference sequence). The V and J ends lost 5 bases and 2 bases, in that order; junction bases with no gene match: 8. Here the CDR3 reads CASSRTGTANYGYTF. For the CDR3, the DNA is TGTGCCAGCAGTAGAACCGGGACAGCAAACTATGGCTACACCTTC.

V and J are TRBV6-4 and TRBJ1-2, with TRBD1 matching over 8 bases. CDR3 length: 15 residues. From germline, CDR1 is MRHNA and CDR2 SNTAGT. V lost 8 bases to trimming and J lost 2 bases; unmatched junction nucleotides: 10. CDR3 amino acids: CASHDGAGGNYGYTF. The CDR3 bases are TGTGCCAGCCATGACGGGGCAGGGGGCAACTATGGCTACACCTTC.

The V gene is TRBV7-9, the J gene TRBJ2-1; D may be TRBD2 (7 bases). Germline V gene data show CDR1 as SEHNR and CDR2 as FQNEAQ (reference sequence). Trimming shortened V by 6 bases and J by 2 bases, and 11 bases separated the two germline ends. The CDR3 loop spans 14 amino acids. The CDR3 nucleotides read TGTGCCAGCAGGGGCGGGGGCGCCTACAATGAGCAGTTCTTC. Residues: CASRGGGAYNEQFF.

This rearrangement joins TRBV11-3 to TRBJ2-1, with 8 bases fitting TRBD2. Germline CDR1 and CDR2: SGHNT and YENEEA. V gave up 1 base and J gave up 9 bases; unmatched junction bases: 2. This CDR3 region has 13 residues. CDR3 coding DNA: TGTGCCAGCAGCTTAGGACTAGCGAGTGAGCAGTTCTTC. Its translation is CASSLGLASEQFF.

This rearrangement joins TRBV5-6 to TRBJ2-4; D gene uncertain. V lost 1 base and J lost 0, with 11 bases in between. Germline assignment: CDR1 SGHDT and CDR2 YYEEEE. The CDR3 length is 16 residues. CDR3 sequence reads: CASSLWVSLAKNIQYF. The CDR3 region has the DNA TGTGCCAGCAGCTTGTGGGTGTCCCTAGCCAAAAACATTCAGTACTTC.

This chain links TRBV7-3 with TRBJ2-3, with 11 bases that match TRBD2. Per germline, CDR1 SGHTA and CDR2 FQGTGA. The CDR3 runs 16 residues. V shed 5 bases and J 5 bases; nucleotides not matched to a gene: 9. The DNA for the CDR3 is TGTGCCAGCAGCCCCATAGCGGGAGGGCAAGGAGATACGCAGTATTTT. Amino acid sequence: CASSPIAGGQGDTQYF.

V is TRBV25-1 and J is TRBJ2-1; D gene uncertain. Trimming pared 3 bases from V and 9 bases from J, leaving 9 bases between. CDR1 is MGHDK and CDR2 is SYGVNS in the germline V gene. This CDR3 has 12 amino acids. The CDR3 sequence is CASSEARGEQFF. The CDR3 nucleotides are TGTGCCAGCAGTGAGGCTCGTGGTGAGCAGTTCTTC. The whole variable domain, filled in from reference TRBV25-1 and TRBJ2-1, reads EADIYQTPRYLVIGTGKKITLECSQTMGHDKMYWYQQDPGMELHLIHYSYGVNSTEKGDLSSESTVSRIRTEHFPLTLESARPSHTSQYLCASSEARGEQFFGPGTRLTVL.

This clone was observed a single time. The rearrangement joins TRBV2 to TRBJ2-2, with 9 bases that match TRBD1. Germline values: CDR1 SNHLY, CDR2 FYNNEI. The CDR3 is made up of 14 amino acids. V lost 5 bases to trimming and J lost 3 bases; unmatched junction nucleotides: 1. Written as DNA, the CDR3 is TGTGCCAGCAGTCGGGACAGGGACACCGGGGAGCTGTTTTTT. Translation gives CASSRDRDTGELFF. Full variable domain (outside the CDR3, taken from reference TRBV2 and TRBJ2-2): EPEVTQTPSHQVTQMGQEVILRCVPISNHLYFYWYRQILGQKVEFLVSFYNNEISEKSEIFDDQFSVERPDGSNFTLKIRSTKLEDSAMYFCASSRDRDTGELFFGEGSRLTVL.

The chain is built from TRBV27 and TRBJ1-1, with D unresolved. Germline values: CDR1 MNHEY, CDR2 SMNVEV (reference sequence). V was shortened by 8 bases and J by 0 bases, with 25 bases between the two germline ends. The CDR3 totals 18 residues. The CDR3 DNA reads as TGTGCCAGCCATAAAAACTTAGTGTCCCGGGCGGTGAACACTGAAGCTTTCTTT. Amino acids: CASHKNLVSRAVNTEAFF.

The chain joins TRBV11-3 to TRBJ2-5; D is uncertain. Trimming took off 5 bases at V and 0 bases at J, with 13 bases between the two ends. CDR1 is SGHNT and CDR2 is YENEEA in the germline V gene. There are 15 residues in the CDR3. The CDR3 reads CASSKRTVYQETQYF. The CDR3 nucleotides are TGTGCCAGCAGCAAAAGAACAGTGTACCAAGAGACCCAGTACTTC.

To note about this clone: A read error may account for a junction end that differs from germline. Other nucleotide sequences in the sample specify the same CDR3. The rearrangement joins TRBV3-1 (or the pseudogene TRBV3-2) to TRBJ2-7; possible D gene TRBD2, 5 bases. Looked up from germline, CDR1 is LGHDT and CDR2 is YNNKEL (reference sequence). The length of the CDR3 is 15 residues. CDR3: CASSRRVSASYEQYF. Here the CDR3 DNA reads TGTGCCAGCAGCCGCCGAGTTAGCGCCTCCTATGAGCAGTACTTC.

The chain recombines TRBV2 with TRBJ1-3, with D maybe TRBD1 (6 bases). The germline CDR1 and CDR2 sequences are SNHLY and FYNNEI. The ends were cut back, 7 bases at V and 2 bases at J, with 15 bases in the middle. The CDR3 extends over 15 amino acids. The CDR3, as DNA: TGTGCCAGCATGGAGGATGGGGGGCCTGGAAACACCATATATTTT. Amino acids: CASMEDGGPGNTIYF.

The rearrangement joins TRBV29-1 to TRBJ2-7; a weak D match, TRBD2 (6 bases). This CDR3 contains 11 residues. V shed 1 base and J shed 6 bases, with 7 bases lying between them. Germline V gives CDR1 SQVTM, CDR2 ANQGSEA. CDR3 in amino acids: CSVEVGGEQYF. The CDR3 DNA reads TGCAGCGTTGAAGTGGGGGGCGAGCAGTACTTC.

This clone was seen more than once but under ten times. This rearrangement joins TRBV5-1 to TRBJ1-5, with D tentatively TRBD1 (5 bases). The length of the CDR3 is 14 residues. Trimming stripped 4 bases from V and 3 bases from J, with 11 bases between. Germline V gene data show CDR1 as SGHRS and CDR2 as YFSETQ. CDR3 residues: CASSPSGHNQPQHF. In DNA form, the CDR3 reads TGCGCCAGCAGCCCCTCAGGACACAATCAGCCCCAGCATTTT.

V is TRBV5-1 and J is TRBJ2-1; TRBD2 matches at 12 bases. V trimming: 7 bases; J trimming: 4 bases; junction bases outside the gene matches: 6. CDR1 is SGHRS and CDR2 is YFSETQ in the germline V gene. The CDR3 is made up of 15 amino acids. CDR3 loop: CASLRLAGEYNEQFF. The CDR3, as DNA: TGCGCCAGCCTTCGACTAGCGGGAGAGTACAATGAGCAGTTCTTC.

This clone was detected only a few times. The chain combines TRBV18 with TRBJ2-7; TRBD2 matches 12 bases. Trimming removed 3 bases from V and 6 bases from J; junction bases left unmatched: 3. Germline V gives CDR1 KGHSH, CDR2 LQKENI. This CDR3 contains 14 residues. For the CDR3, the DNA is TGTGCCAGCTCACCGACTAGCGGGAGCGGCGAGCAGTACTTC. It codes for CASSPTSGSGEQYF.

The rearrangement joins TRBV24-1 to TRBJ2-2; the D is unclear. The CDR3 covers 12 residues. The germline V gene encodes CDR1 KGHDR and CDR2 SFDVKD. V lost 5 bases and J 5 bases, leaving 5 bases between the germline ends. The CDR3 protein is CATSVATGELFF. The CDR3 DNA reads TGTGCCACCAGTGTCGCAACCGGGGAGCTGTTTTTT.

This rearrangement joins TRBV10-2 to TRBJ2-3, with TRBD2 identical over 8 bases. Trimming took 7 bases from V and 6 from J; bases not matched to a gene: 12. There are 15 residues in the CDR3. The germline V gene has CDR1 WSHSY and CDR2 SAAADI. This CDR3 is CASTPLTAGADTQYF. The CDR3 bases are TGCGCCAGCACCCCTTTAACAGCGGGAGCTGATACGCAGTATTTT.

This clone was seen a few times. V and J are TRBV7-6 and TRBJ1-1; 8 bases align to TRBD1. The CDR3 runs 15 residues. V shed 3 bases, J shed 5 bases, and the junction held 8 bases outside the gene matches. CDR1 is SGHVS and CDR2 is FNYEAQ in the germline V gene. The CDR3 DNA reads as TGTGCCAGCAGCTTGGAACAGGGGGGATCTACTGAAGCTTTCTTT. It codes for CASSLEQGGSTEAFF.

The table lists this clone with a count of one. The chain links TRBV7-7 to TRBJ2-1; D ambiguous. The CDR3 is 14 amino acids. Per the germline V gene, CDR1 is SSHAT and CDR2 is FNYEAQ (reference sequence). Trimming removed 2 bases from V and 6 bases from J, with 11 bases in between. Written as DNA, the CDR3 is TGTGCCAGCAGCTTAAGCTCAGAAGTCAATGAGCAGTTCTTC. As protein: CASSLSSEVNEQFF.

This chain links TRBV27 with TRBJ2-1, with 14 bases matching TRBD2. Germline trimming cut 10 bases from V and 8 bases from J; bases unmatched to any gene: 7. The CDR3 length is 14 residues. Germline V gene lookup returns CDR1 MNHEY and CDR2 SMNVEV (reference sequence). This chain's CDR3 is CATRLAGGVDEQFF. CDR3 bases: TGTGCCACCAGACTAGCGGGAGGGGTGGATGAGCAGTTCTTC.

The J gene is TRBJ2-7, the V gene TRBV7-2; weak D call: TRBD2 (5 bases). V lost 4 bases, J lost 3 bases, and 13 bases lay in between. This CDR3 is built from 14 residues. The germline V gene has CDR1 SGHTA and CDR2 FQGNSA. The CDR3 region has the DNA TGTGCCAGCAGCTCCCAGGCGGGCATCTACGAGCAGTACTTC. It is translated as CASSSQAGIYEQYF. Full variable domain (remainder filled in from reference TRBV7-2 and TRBJ2-7): GAGVSQSPSNKVTEKGKDVELRCDPISGHTALYWYRQSLGQGLEFLIYFQGNSAPDKSGLPSDRFSAERTGGSVSTLTIQRTQQEDSAVYLCASSSQAGIYEQYFGPGTRLTVT.